This T cell receptor beta chain stems from a study of blood T cell repertoires in COVID-19. Study summary: Some COVID-19 samples were acute and others convalescent; all came from the United States, Italy and Spain. The cDNA or gDNA used as material had been derived from T cells, B-cell-depleted T cells, or PBMCs.

Under the authors' procedure: Nucleated cell number was recorded as an estimate derived from reference gene primer amplification. TCRdb's table, derived via immunoSEQ multiplex PCR, lists solely in-frame clones and lacks some. That table gives V, J and clone size, and the DNA gave D and trimming. The data hold about 80,000 clones, with about 80% observed a single time. Only one count was recorded for this clone. This CDR3 is built from 16 residues. V usage is TRBV21-1 and J usage is TRBJ1-6; TRBD1 is the table's D call and was not checked against the DNA. TRBV21-1 is annotated as a pseudogene. Source material: peripheral blood. The source is a woman aged 40 to 50 with active or convalescent COVID-19. The CDR3 nucleotides read TGTGCCAGCAGCAAAGTCAACAGGGGAGCTAATTCACCCCTCCACTTT. Its protein is CASSKVNRGANSPLHF.